This entry is about one T cell receptor beta chain. Its target is not known. This could be a read error, since a much larger clone is one nucleotide away. The TCR beta cDNA libraries contained unique molecular identifiers. The T cell input of 1 to 10 million gave roughly 500,000 cDNA molecules. TCRdb fed the PCR reads into MiXCR, producing one record per CDR3 protein. The sample lists 350,000 to 500,000 distinct CDR3 sequences, 30% to 40% occurring once. The data were obtained in a study of post-analysis software for immune sequencing data. On the study more broadly: Relapsing-remitting, secondary progressive and progressive-relapsing multiple sclerosis courses were included.

The germline V and J ends were trimmed by 6 bases and 6 bases, with 12 bases remaining between them. The CDR3 consists of 13 residues. The germline V gene has CDR1 ENHRY and CDR2 SYGVKD. Study outcomes and limitations: Patients carried roughly five TRBV segments more frequently than controls did, and TRBV5-6, TRBV5-1 and TRBV20-1 were among them. Comparison with controls showed significantly lower normalized Chao1 diversity in multiple sclerosis patients. Pronounced co-clustering by F measure was evident among identically batched samples.

Sequencing was performed on blood. The chain links TRBV10-3 to TRBJ2-1, with D tentatively TRBD1 or TRBD2 (5 bases each). This clonotype was sampled from a girl aged 2 to 9 with multiple sclerosis. The CDR3 DNA follows: TGTGCCATCAGGACTGGGACCGGCAATGAGCAGTTCTTC. This gives the protein CAIRTGTGNEQFF.